This record covers a single T cell receptor beta chain. Its antigen is as yet unknown. Method: immunoSEQ multiplex PCR; TCRdb's copy keeps in-frame clones and lacks some. The sample has more than 95,000 clones; approximately 91% are singletons. These data originate in a study of T cell responses to AZD1222 COVID-19 vaccine. Study background: Second-dose intervals of approximately 4 or approximately 12 weeks were pooled.

Regarding the study as a whole: Reportedly, nearly half the spike-specific TCRs target unmutated variant regions. The CD4 TCRs associated with vaccination extended across spike and predominated at 160-218 and 743-854.

From germline, CDR1 is SGHRS and CDR2 YFSETQ. CDR3 length: 14 residues. V dropped 0 bases and J dropped 6 bases, with 7 bases sitting between them. This clonotype was sampled from an adult in good health. Source: peripheral blood, taken on day 0 of AZD1222 vaccination. The V call is TRBV5-1, the J call TRBJ1-6; D gene unclear. CDR3 in amino acids: CASSLVAGNSPLHF. In nucleotides, the CDR3 is TGCGCCAGCAGCTTGGTGGCAGGTAATTCACCCCTCCACTTT.